The rows below give T cell receptor beta chains drawn from one sample of a study of OX40 agonist ivuxolimab in advanced cancers. Using immunoSEQ multiplex PCR, the repertoire was profiled, and TCRdb retains in-frame clones only, with some absent. The table lists some 48,000 clones, about nine tenths of them singletons. The sequences come from CD4+ or CD8+ T cells sorted from blood, collected in a trial of the OX40 agonist ivuxolimab. The origin of the receptors is an adult with an advanced solid tumor such as melanoma, head and neck, liver or kidney cancer. Each CDR3 is given with its conserved first and last residue. The D gene is left open where the match is weak. Rows may omit the clone size; those that give it use once, few, many or a size class.

size | J | V | D | DNA | CDR3
. | TRBJ2-7 | TRBV29-1 | TRBD1 | TGCAGCGTTGAAGAAAATCGGGGACAGGGTAGCGACGAGCAGTACTTC | CSVEENRGQGSDEQYF
few | TRBJ1-1 | TRBV19 | . | TGTGCCAGTAGTATGGGGGGAATGGGCACTGAAGCTTTCTTT | CASSMGGMGTEAFF
. | TRBJ1-5 | TRBV27 | . | TGTGCCAGCAGTTTATCGGGGTTCAGCAATCAGCCCCAGCATTTT | CASSLSGFSNQPQHF
. | TRBJ1-5 | TRBV19 | . | TGTGCCAGTAGTATAGATCTATTCGGCAATAGCAATCAGCCCCAGCATTTT | CASSIDLFGNSNQPQHF
. | TRBJ1-6 | TRBV19 | TRBD1 | TGTGCCAGTAGTAAGAGGACAGGGGGGGTGCGTTCACCCCTCCACTTT | CASSKRTGGVRSPLHF
. | TRBJ2-7 | TRBV19 | TRBD1 | TGTGCCAGTAGCCTAGACAGGGGGCCGTACTACGAGCAGTACTTC | CASSLDRGPYYEQYF
. | TRBJ1-5 | TRBV10-2 | . | TGCGCCAGCACTAGCTATAGCAATCAGCCCCAGCATTTT | CASTSYSNQPQHF
. | TRBJ2-5 | TRBV10-1 | TRBD2 | TGCGCCAGCAGTGAGTCGATTGGCGGGGGTGAGACCCAGTACTTC | CASSESIGGGETQYF
. | TRBJ1-6 | TRBV4-1 | . | TGCGCCAGCAGCCAAGAAGGTACACCGGGAAGCAATTCACCCCTCCACTTT | CASSQEGTPGSNSPLHF
. | TRBJ1-4 | TRBV19 | . | TGTGCCAGTATAATGGCGGGCGCTAATGAAAAACTGTTTTTT | CASIMAGANEKLFF